What follows describes a single T cell receptor (beta chain). The antigen remains unidentified. These data are taken from a study of cytomegalovirus exposure and HLA in healthy donors. Clones were read by immunoSEQ multiplex PCR, and TCRdb kept only the in-frame ones, dropping some. Counted here are fewer than 350,000 clones, 70% to 90% occurring once; the ten biggest clones make up approximately 0.94%. Study-level points and caveats: Both high specificity and high sensitivity reportedly marked the classifier's diagnosis of cytomegalovirus status.

Sequencing was done on a sample of PBMCs. The TCR comes from a woman aged 18-29 years in good health and CMV-seronegative.

CDR3 sequence reads: CASSLAWGLAGGSYEQYF. The CDR3 DNA reads TGTGCCAGCAGCTTAGCGTGGGGACTAGCGGGAGGTTCCTACGAGCAGTACTTC. The J gene is TRBJ2-7, the V gene TRBV7-6; 15 positions match TRBD2. The germline V gene has CDR1 SGHVS and CDR2 FNYEAQ. This CDR3 has 18 residues. Trimming took 0 bases from V and 1 from J; bases not matched to a gene: 4. Full variable domain (rest looked up from reference TRBV7-6 and TRBJ2-7): GAGVSQSPRYKVTKRGQDVALRCDPISGHVSLYWYRQALGQGPEFLTYFNYEAQQDKSGLPNDRFSAERPEGSISTLTIQRTEQRDSAMYRCASSLAWGLAGGSYEQYFGPGTRLTVT.